A selection of T cell receptor beta chains follows, all from one sample in a study of patients and donors after allogeneic stem cell transplantation. TCRdb re-called the RT-PCR reads with MiXCR, one entry per CDR3 protein. The table lists 800,000 to 1,000,000 distinct CDR3 sequences, roughly 18% of them singletons. Sequences were obtained from blood, either unsorted or a sorted T cell fraction (not recorded which). The receptor set was obtained from a human donor who was either an allogeneic HSCT recipient or a stem cell or donor lymphocyte infusion donor (not recorded which). It is not recorded whose cells these are; they may come from a transplant donor. Each CDR3 is given with its conserved first and last residue. A D gene is named only where the DNA matches it firmly. The size field is filled for only some rows; it gives once, few, many or a size class.

j_call clone_size cdr3_length d_call v_call cdr3_aa cdr3_nt
TRBJ1-2 few 13 . TRBV5-8 CASSLGLGAGYTF TGTGCCAGCAGCTTGGGGCTTGGCGCTGGCTACACCTTC
TRBJ2-2 few 13 . TRBV11-2 CASTIRVPGELFF TGTGCCAGCACCATACGAGTCCCCGGGGAGCTGTTTTTT
TRBJ2-3 few 15 . TRBV7-2 CASSLDQDHTDTQYF TGTGCCAGCAGCTTAGATCAGGACCACACAGATACGCAGTATTTT
TRBJ2-5 . 14 . TRBV5-1 CASSRTRPVETQYF TGCGCCAGCAGCAGGACTCGACCGGTAGAGACCCAGTACTTC
TRBJ2-1 few 18 TRBD2 TRBV11-2 CASALLLAGGPPYNEQFF TGTGCCAGCGCCCTCCTTCTAGCGGGGGGCCCACCTTACAATGAGCAGTTCTTC
TRBJ1-2 few 13 . TRBV30 CAWRAEVWGRHTF TGTGCCTGGAGGGCGGAAGTGTGGGGGCGCCACACCTTC
TRBJ1-5 . 16 . TRBV7-8 CASSSTRWASNQPQHF TGTGCCAGCAGCTCAACCCGGTGGGCCTCCAATCAGCCCCAGCATTTT
TRBJ2-1 . 16 TRBD2 TRBV7-2 CASSLSIGRAGDEQFF TGTGCCAGCAGCTTAAGTATCGGGAGGGCCGGTGATGAGCAGTTCTTC
TRBJ1-1 . 13 TRBD1 TRBV7-6 CASSSKQGTEAFF TGTGCCAGCAGCTCTAAACAGGGGACTGAAGCTTTCTTT
TRBJ2-2 few 16 TRBD1 TRBV24-1 CATSDNRGMNTGELFF TGTGCCACCAGTGACAACAGGGGGATGAACACCGGGGAGCTGTTTTTT
TRBJ1-2 few 14 . TRBV20-1 CSADTNGMVGGYTF TGCAGTGCTGACACGAATGGGATGGTCGGTGGCTACACCTTC
TRBJ1-1 once 16 . TRBV2 CASSVLPRGANTEAFF TGTGCCAGCAGTGTCTTGCCCAGAGGGGCCAACACTGAAGCTTTCTTT
TRBJ2-4 few 14 . TRBV11-3 CASGLMAAKNIQYF TGTGCCAGCGGCCTGATGGCCGCCAAAAACATTCAGTACTTC
TRBJ1-3 . 15 . TRBV12-3/TRBV12-4 CASNGHVLLRNTIYF TGTGCCAGCAATGGACACGTCCTTTTAAGAAACACCATATATTTT
TRBJ1-1 many 15 TRBD1 TRBV5-1 CASSGGQGGLPEAFF TGCGCCAGCAGCGGGGGACAGGGAGGCCTCCCTGAAGCTTTCTTT
TRBJ1-6 few 14 . TRBV18 CASSDATVNSPLHF TGTGCCAGCTCTGACGCGACAGTTAATTCACCCCTCCACTTT
TRBJ1-2 few 15 . TRBV11-2 CASSLDREQHYGYTF TGTGCCAGCAGCTTAGACCGAGAGCAGCACTATGGCTACACCTTC
TRBJ2-7 . 12 . TRBV15 CATSNRPYEQYF TGTGCCACCAGCAACAGGCCCTACGAGCAGTACTTC
TRBJ2-1 few 11 TRBD2 TRBV29-1 CSGGGGNEQFF TGCAGCGGGGGCGGGGGGAATGAGCAGTTCTTC
TRBJ1-4 . 17 . TRBV6-1 CASSHQRGQATNEKLFF TGTGCCAGCAGTCATCAACGCGGACAAGCAACTAATGAAAAACTGTTTTTT
TRBJ1-5 few 15 . TRBV20-1 CSARDRGAGNQPQHF TGCAGTGCTAGAGATCGGGGGGCAGGCAATCAGCCCCAGCATTTT
TRBJ2-7 few 14 . TRBV6-1 CASTYGAGSYEQYF TGTGCCAGCACCTACGGGGCCGGTAGTTACGAGCAGTACTTC
TRBJ2-5 . 11 . TRBV6-2/TRBV6-3 CASRWGETQYF TGTGCCAGCAGGTGGGGGGAGACCCAGTACTTC
TRBJ1-2 many 13 TRBD1 TRBV12-3/TRBV12-4 CASSPDRNYGYTF TGTGCCAGCAGCCCGGACAGGAACTATGGCTACACCTTC
TRBJ2-1 few 15 TRBD2 TRBV5-1 CASSPERGGYNEQFF TGCGCCAGCAGCCCTGAGCGGGGGGGCTACAATGAGCAGTTCTTC
TRBJ2-5 . 16 TRBD2 TRBV20-1 CSARTLGGGVIETQYF TGCAGTGCTAGGACCCTGGGCGGGGGAGTTATAGAGACCCAGTACTTC
TRBJ2-3 . 12 . TRBV30 CAWTGSTDTQYF TGTGCCTGGACAGGTAGCACAGATACGCAGTATTTT
TRBJ1-1 . 13 . TRBV20-1 CSAWDNPNTEAFF TGCAGTGCTTGGGACAACCCCAACACTGAAGCTTTCTTT
TRBJ1-4 many 13 . TRBV5-1 CASSFPGTEKLFF TGCGCCAGCAGCTTCCCCGGGACAGAAAAACTGTTTTTT
TRBJ2-3 . 16 . TRBV12-3/TRBV12-4 CASTIGRVLPPDTQYF TGTGCCAGCACCATCGGACGGGTCTTGCCCCCAGATACGCAGTATTTT
TRBJ2-7 many 13 . TRBV12-3/TRBV12-4 CASTLLIFYEQYF TGTGCCAGCACCCTACTGATCTTTTACGAGCAGTACTTC
TRBJ1-2 . 15 TRBD1 TRBV9 CASSSRTGFADGYTF TGTGCCAGCAGCTCTCGGACAGGTTTTGCAGATGGCTACACCTTC
TRBJ2-4 few 15 TRBD2 TRBV4-1 CASSFQIRGGNIQYF TGCGCCAGCAGTTTCCAGATTCGGGGAGGGAACATTCAGTACTTC
TRBJ2-5 . 17 TRBD2 TRBV5-6 CASSGGGLAGGGETQYF TGTGCCAGCAGCGGGGGCGGACTAGCGGGGGGCGGTGAGACCCAGTACTTC
TRBJ1-1 few 17 . TRBV3-1 CASSQPFGGRRNTEAFF TGTGCCAGCAGCCAACCGTTCGGCGGTCGGAGGAACACTGAAGCTTTCTTT
TRBJ1-6 . 16 . TRBV20-1 CSARLGGSSYNSPLHF TGCAGTGCTAGGCTCGGCGGCAGCTCCTATAATTCACCCCTCCACTTT
TRBJ2-2 few 16 TRBD2 TRBV9 CASSTRLAVNTGELFF TGTGCCAGCAGCACAAGACTAGCGGTAAACACCGGGGAGCTGTTTTTT
TRBJ1-6 . 14 . TRBV12-3/TRBV12-4 CASRRGTDNSPLHF TGTGCCAGCAGACGCGGGACGGATAATTCACCCCTCCACTTT
TRBJ2-5 few 15 TRBD1 TRBV9 CASSVVGQGPETQYF TGTGCCAGCAGCGTAGTGGGACAGGGGCCAGAGACCCAGTACTTC
TRBJ2-5 few 11 TRBD2 TRBV6-5 CASTAGGTQYF TGTGCCAGCACCGCGGGGGGGACCCAGTACTTC
TRBJ1-1 . 15 . TRBV7-8 CASSLARIMNTEAFF TGTGCCAGCAGCTTAGCGCGAATAATGAACACTGAAGCTTTCTTT
TRBJ1-2 . 13 . TRBV7-9 CASTIHGPLGYTF TGTGCCAGCACCATACACGGGCCTTTAGGCTACACCTTC
TRBJ1-6 . 14 TRBD1 TRBV12-5 CASGLQGAGSPLHF TGTGCTAGTGGTTTACAGGGGGCAGGTTCACCCCTCCACTTT
TRBJ1-4 many 15 . TRBV6-1 CASSPLTSRGEKLFF TGTGCCAGCAGTCCCCTGACATCCCGCGGTGAAAAACTGTTTTTT
TRBJ2-3 few 15 TRBD1 TRBV5-1 CASRMGQGDTDTQYF TGCGCCAGCAGAATGGGACAGGGGGACACAGATACGCAGTATTTT
TRBJ1-2 . 14 . TRBV6-5 CASSYGQRHYGYTF TGTGCCAGCAGTTACGGACAGCGACATTATGGCTACACCTTC
TRBJ2-1 . 13 . TRBV27 CASSFRLRSEQFF TGTGCCAGCAGTTTTAGGCTCCGATCCGAGCAGTTCTTC
TRBJ2-2 . 13 . TRBV20-1 CSARGILTGELFF TGCAGTGCTAGAGGGATCCTCACCGGGGAGCTGTTTTTT
TRBJ2-1 . 13 . TRBV20-1 CSARDYRVHEQFF TGCAGTGCTAGGGATTACAGGGTCCATGAGCAGTTCTTC
TRBJ2-7 . 15 . TRBV2 CASSEGVPPRGEQYF TGTGCCAGCAGTGAGGGGGTGCCACCCCGGGGCGAGCAGTACTTC